This T cell receptor (beta chain) was sequenced for a study of cytomegalovirus exposure and HLA in healthy donors. In the PCR, 60 Vbeta and 13 Jbeta primers were used. Assay used: immunoSEQ multiplex PCR; TCRdb lists only in-frame clones, some missing. The sample consists of about 88,000 clones, about 90% of them appearing once. A remark on this clone: The antigen remains undetermined.

The V and J ends lost 5 bases and 6 bases, in that order; junction bases with no gene match: 5. Germline assignment: CDR1 SGHTA and CDR2 FQGNSA. This CDR3 is 13 amino acids long. Broader study findings: In a later analysis, V- and J-gene trimming of beta chains associated with a DCLRE1C missense variant, replicated independently.

This receptor was taken from a man younger than 35 in good health and CMV-seronegative. V gene TRBV7-2 combines with J gene TRBJ2-7, with 9 bases aligning to TRBD1. The source material was PBMCs. CDR3 in DNA: TGTGCCAGCAGCATCCGGGACAGGGCCGAGCAGTACTTC. This encodes CASSIRDRAEQYF.